This T cell receptor beta chain was captured by sequencing in a study of T-cell memory formation after mild COVID-19. At the level of the study: Largely donor-specific sequence clusters came from a couple of donors. Whole-study results and caveats: Second-wave clones with a day 37 peak had unconfirmed SARS-CoV-2 specificity. Cross-reactive memory seemingly joined, as some responding clones were found in pre-infection memory.

Remarks on this clonotype: Its antigen is as yet unknown.

CDR3 size: 13 residues. The V end lost 0 bases, the J end lost 3 bases, and 9 bases lay between the germline ends. The germline CDR1 and CDR2 sequences are DFQATT and SNEGSKA (reference sequence). Via MiXCR, TCRdb re-called the 5' RACE reads, giving one row per CDR3 protein. The data contain roughly 580,000 distinct CDR3 sequences, about a sixth of them singletons. The origin of this receptor is an adult woman who had mild COVID-19 (a few samples of this study predate the infection). Cell type and time point are not known. The chain recombines TRBV20-1 with TRBJ2-7, with D perhaps given as TRBD1 or TRBD2 (5 bases each). Sequencing used PBMCs or a T cell subset sorted from them (not recorded which). CDR3 sequence (DNA): TGCAGTGCTAGAGATTGGGACGGCTACGAGCAGTACTTC. Translation: CSARDWDGYEQYF.